Listed below are T cell receptor beta chains from one sample, sequenced in a study of blood T cell repertoires in COVID-19. TCRdb's table, derived via immunoSEQ multiplex PCR, lists solely in-frame clones and lacks some. The profile covers 90,000 to 120,000 clones, with about 80% appearing a single time and around 4.5% taken by the ten largest. The sequenced sample consisted of peripheral blood. The receptors come from a man in his 70s with acute or convalescent COVID-19. Each CDR3 is given with its conserved first and last residue. The D gene is left open where the match is weak. Size values are once, few and many counts, or a class for expanded clones, and some rows have none.

TRBJ2-5 | once | - | TRBV29-1 | TGCAGCGCGGACGGGGGGCTGGAGACCCAGTACTTC | CSADGGLETQYF
TRBJ2-4 | - | - | TRBV4-2 | TGTGCCAGCAGCCAAGATGGACTAAGAGGGGAAAACATTCAGTACTTC | CASSQDGLRGENIQYF
TRBJ1-2 | - | TRBD1 | TRBV5-1 | TGCGCCAGCAGTCCTTGGACAGGGGACTATGGCTACACCTTC | CASSPWTGDYGYTF
TRBJ2-5 | - | TRBD1 | TRBV25-1 | TGTGCCAGCAGTGGCACAGGGGGTCTAGAGACCCAGTACTTC | CASSGTGGLETQYF
TRBJ1-1 | few | - | TRBV20-1 | TGCAGTGCTAGAGATCGGGACTCGGCTTTCTTT | CSARDRDSAFF
TRBJ2-5 | - | TRBD2 | TRBV5-4 | TGTGCCAGCAGCAGGTCCGGGAGGGGGGGCCAAGAGACCCAGTACTTC | CASSRSGRGGQETQYF
TRBJ1-4 | - | - | TRBV27 | TGTGCCAGCAGTTTAGGCAGTGCAACTAATGAAAAACTGTTTTTT | CASSLGSATNEKLFF
TRBJ1-2 | once | TRBD1 | TRBV6-5 | TGTGCCAGCAGTTACTCCGGGACAGGACTTAACTATGGCTACACCTTC | CASSYSGTGLNYGYTF
TRBJ1-1 | - | - | TRBV2 | TGTGCCAGCACCCTGGGCCCATATGAAGCTTTCTTT | CASTLGPYEAFF
TRBJ2-3 | - | TRBD2 | TRBV19 | TGTGCCAGTAGGCCCGGGGGGGCTGACTTCACAGATACGCAGTATTTT | CASRPGGADFTDTQYF
TRBJ2-5 | - | - | TRBV6-2/TRBV6-3 | TGTGCCAGCAGTTCCAGACTTGTCCAAGAGACCCAGTACTTC | CASSSRLVQETQYF
TRBJ1-2 | - | - | TRBV2 | TGTGCCGGTGGGACGGGGGAGAACTATGGCTACACCTTC | CAGGTGENYGYTF
TRBJ2-2 | - | TRBD2 | TRBV7-3 | TGTGCCAGCAGCCCTGGACTAGCGGGGGGGCGGGAGCTGTTTTTT | CASSPGLAGGRELFF
TRBJ2-1 | once | TRBD1 | TRBV5-1 | TGCGCCAGCACCTGGACAGGGGAATCCTACAATGAGCAGTTCTTC | CASTWTGESYNEQFF
TRBJ2-7 | - | TRBD2 | TRBV7-2 | TGTGCCAGCAGCTTACTAGCGGGGGTCTCCTACGAGCAGTACTTC | CASSLLAGVSYEQYF
TRBJ2-3 | - | TRBD2 | TRBV6-5 | TGTGCCAGTGCGGGGGGCCAGATCACAGATACGCAGTATTTT | CASAGGQITDTQYF
TRBJ1-5 | few | - | TRBV2 | TGTGCCAGCAACAGGGCTAATAGCAATCAGCCCCAGCATTTT | CASNRANSNQPQHF
TRBJ1-1 | - | - | TRBV11-2 | TGTGCCAGCAGCTTAGAGCAGGGCCGCCTGAACACTGAAGCTTTCTTT | CASSLEQGRLNTEAFF
TRBJ2-7 | few | - | TRBV7-3 | TGTGCCAGCAGCCCCTCTGTGGGGCGAATCCTCGACGAGCAGTACTTC | CASSPSVGRILDEQYF
TRBJ2-7 | - | - | TRBV18 | TGTGCCAGCTCACCAGCTAGCAGCAGCTACGAGCAGTACTTC | CASSPASSSYEQYF
TRBJ2-1 | - | - | TRBV12-3/TRBV12-4 | TGTGCCAGCGTCTTACTCAATGAGCAGTTCTTC | CASVLLNEQFF
TRBJ2-1 | - | - | TRBV7-9 | TGTGCCAGCAGCTTCGACAATGAGCAGTTCTTC | CASSFDNEQFF
TRBJ1-4 | - | TRBD1 | TRBV6-1 | TGTGCCAGCAGTGAGGCCGCTAAAGGACAGGGTCAAGAAAAACTGTTTTTT | CASSEAAKGQGQEKLFF
TRBJ2-7 | - | - | TRBV10-3 | TGTGCCATCAGTGATCCTGGACAGTCCTACGAGCAGTACTTC | CAISDPGQSYEQYF
TRBJ1-6 | once | - | TRBV9 | TGTGCCAGCAGCGTCCTGGGACAACCCTATAATTCACCCCTCCACTTT | CASSVLGQPYNSPLHF
TRBJ1-1 | - | - | TRBV2 | TGTGCCAGCAGTCCTGGGGGACACAGGAACACTGAAGCTTTCTTT | CASSPGGHRNTEAFF
TRBJ2-5 | - | - | TRBV7-9 | TGTGCCAGCAGCTTAGTCGCGACAGGGAGGAAAGAGACCCAGTACTTC | CASSLVATGRKETQYF